Each of the 31 T cell receptor beta chains below was sequenced from the same sample in a study of shared clonotypes between healthy human individuals. Assay: immunoSEQ multiplex PCR; the TCRdb copy retains only in-frame clones and omits some. The table has 2 million to 2.5 million clones, under 97% seen once. The sequencing input was naive CD4+ T cells sorted from blood. Documented subset: CD45RA+ positively selected. Receptors were obtained from a man younger than 35 in good health.

The chain employs TRBV9 and TRBJ2-6; D remains unclear. Germline V gives CDR1 SGDLS, CDR2 YYNGEE. The V and J ends lost 3 bases and 5 bases respectively, with 9 bases between them. The CDR3 has 14 amino acids. The CDR3 DNA follows: TGTGCCAGCAGCGCTCCGTCTAGGGCCAACGTCCTGACTTTC. Its translation: CASSAPSRANVLTF.

Note on this clone: Additional DNA sequences in this sample encode the identical CDR3. The chain combines TRBV7-9 with TRBJ1-1; D not certain. The CDR3 loop spans 13 amino acids. Germline CDR1 and CDR2: SEHNR and FQNEAQ (reference sequence). V gave up 1 base and J gave up 3 bases, with 6 bases separating them. The CDR3 DNA reads as TGTGCCAGCAGCTTAGAAGAGGACACTGAAGCTTTCTTT. It encodes CASSLEEDTEAFF.

This rearrangement joins TRBV2 to TRBJ2-7, with TRBD2 matching over 8 bases. The CDR3 sequence is 15 residues long. Germline CDR1 reads SNHLY; CDR2 reads FYNNEI. J gave up 11 bases and V 0 bases, and 12 bases lay outside the gene matches. DNA of the CDR3: TGTGCCAGCAGTGAAGCGAGAGCGGGAGTCCCACTAAAGTACTTC. This encodes CASSEARAGVPLKYF.

This chain connects TRBV7-3 to TRBJ2-7; 8 nucleotides match TRBD2. V lost 8 bases, J lost 7 bases, and 13 bases stayed unmatched. The CDR3 has 14 amino acids. Looked up from germline, CDR1 is SGHTA and CDR2 is FQGTGA. CDR3 coding DNA: TGTGCCAGCCAACAGTGCGGACTAGCAACGGAGCAGTACTTC. It specifies CASQQCGLATEQYF.

The genes are TRBV30 and TRBJ1-1, with 9 bases aligning to TRBD1. This CDR3 has 14 residues. After removal of 2 bases from V and 8 bases from J, the junction contained 9 bases not matched to a gene. Germline-derived CDR1 and CDR2 are GTSNPN and SVGIG (reference sequence). The CDR3: CAWSFRDRVSEAFF. CDR3 DNA: TGTGCCTGGAGTTTCCGGGACAGGGTCTCCGAAGCTTTCTTT.

V and J are TRBV21-1 and TRBJ2-5. TRBV21-1 is deemed a pseudogene. The CDR3 sequence is 15 residues long. In DNA, the CDR3 is TGTGCCAGCAGCAAAGCGGGACGGCGCCAAGAGACCCAGTACTTC. It encodes CASSKAGRRQETQYF.

The V and J genes are TRBV5-6 and TRBJ1-4; perhaps TRBD1 as D (5 bases). Germline-derived CDR1 and CDR2 are SGHDT and YYEEEE. Trimming stripped 3 bases from V and 3 bases from J, with 15 bases between. The CDR3 is made up of 16 amino acids. CDR3 region: CASSYLDRDPNEKLFF. The DNA of the CDR3 is TGTGCCAGCAGCTACCTCGATCGGGACCCTAATGAAAAACTGTTTTTT.

The chain combines TRBV19 with TRBJ2-7, with 8 bases identical to TRBD2. Germline V lookup: CDR1 LNHDA, CDR2 SQIVND (reference sequence). The V segment lost 6 bases and the J segment 6 bases; nucleotides outside the gene matches: 4. The CDR3 is 12 amino acids. The chain's CDR3 is CASSREGREQYF. As DNA, the CDR3 is TGTGCCAGTAGCCGGGAGGGCCGCGAGCAGTACTTC.

This clone is a singleton in its sample. The rearrangement uses TRBV30 and TRBJ1-2; D might be TRBD1 (5 bases). The V gene lost 2 bases and the J gene lost 4 bases, with 14 bases spanning the gap. Germline V gives CDR1 GTSNPN, CDR2 SVGIG (reference sequence). This CDR3 comprises 14 residues. The CDR3 protein is CAWSRAGPGYGYTF. Here the CDR3 DNA reads TGTGCCTGGAGTAGGGCGGGACCGGGCTATGGCTACACCTTC.

This chain connects TRBV19 to TRBJ2-7; 9 bases are shared with TRBD1. The V segment lost 3 bases and the J segment 2 bases; nucleotides outside the gene matches: 5. The CDR3 sequence is 15 residues long. CDR1 is LNHDA and CDR2 is SQIVND in the germline V gene (reference sequence). In DNA form, the CDR3 reads TGTGCCAGTAGTATTAGTGACAGGGGGACCTACGAGCAGTACTTC. Amino acids: CASSISDRGTYEQYF.

The V call is TRBV19, the J call TRBJ1-1, with no clear D. CDR3 length: 12 residues. The ends were cut back, 11 bases at V and 1 base at J, with 11 bases in the middle. Germline V gene sequence: CDR1 LNHDA, CDR2 SQIVND (reference sequence). In DNA form, the CDR3 reads TGTGCCTCCGGACGGACGAACACTGAAGCTTTCTTT. This translates into CASGRTNTEAFF.

This clone was observed once. The chain links TRBV18 to TRBJ2-3; 10 nucleotides match TRBD2. This CDR3 region has 17 residues. Germline trimming cut 3 bases from V and 5 bases from J; bases unmatched to any gene: 11. Looked up from germline, CDR1 is KGHSH and CDR2 is LQKENI. Written as DNA, the CDR3 is TGTGCCAGCTCACCTACAAGAGCGGGGGGGCGGCAAGATACGCAGTATTTT. Its protein is CASSPTRAGGRQDTQYF.

CDR3: CASSQILGSSDTQYF. The CDR3 nucleotides read TGTGCCAGCAGCCAAATCCTAGGGTCTTCAGATACGCAGTATTTT. The V call is TRBV14, the J call TRBJ2-3; D call uncertain. Per the germline V gene, CDR1 is SGHDN and CDR2 is FVKESK. V was pared by 2 bases and J by 4 bases, with 13 bases between. This CDR3 comprises 15 residues.

CDR3 sequence reads: CASSPRTGWAPLHF. The CDR3 nucleotides read TGTGCCAGCTCACCACGGACGGGTTGGGCACCCCTCCACTTT. This chain connects TRBV18 to TRBJ1-6; D is unclear. CDR3 size: 14 residues. The V and J ends lost 1 base and 11 bases respectively, with 12 bases between them. Germline V gives CDR1 KGHSH, CDR2 LQKENI.

This rearrangement joins TRBV7-8 to TRBJ2-7; possibly TRBD2 for D (7 bases). The CDR3 extends over 11 amino acids. The V end was cut by 1 base, the J end by 12 bases, with 10 bases between. Germline-derived CDR1 and CDR2 are SGHVS and FQNEAQ. The CDR3 nucleotides are TGTGCCAGCAGCTTAGAGGGGGGGCGGTACTTC. Its protein is CASSLEGGRYF.

This clone was recorded once. The V call is TRBV18, the J call TRBJ2-3; TRBD1 matches 7 bases. The CDR3 runs to 14 residues. The trim removed 6 bases at V and 2 bases at J, leaving 5 bases unmatched. The germline V gene has CDR1 KGHSH and CDR2 LQKENI. CDR3 nucleotide sequence: TGTGCCAGCTCCCTGGGACAGCTCACAGATACGCAGTATTTT. It specifies CASSLGQLTDTQYF.

The gene calls are TRBV6-6 and TRBJ2-5; possibly TRBD2 for D (7 bases). The germline CDR1 and CDR2 sequences are MNHNY and SVGAGI (reference sequence). Trimming stripped 8 bases from V and 5 bases from J, with 15 bases between. This CDR3 has 13 amino acids. This chain's CDR3 is CASVRGAGETQYF. The CDR3 bases are TGTGCCAGCGTCCGGGGGGCTGGGGAGACCCAGTACTTC.

The J gene is TRBJ2-5, the V gene TRBV28; a weak D match, TRBD2 (6 bases). The V and J ends lost 4 bases and 0 bases respectively, with 18 bases between them. The CDR3 length is 17 residues. Germline-derived CDR1 and CDR2 are MDHEN and SYDVKM. This chain's CDR3 is CASSSPGLSPYQETQYF. The CDR3 nucleotides are TGTGCCAGCAGTTCACCGGGACTCTCGCCGTACCAAGAGACCCAGTACTTC.

The chain couples TRBV7-2 to TRBJ2-2, with no clear D. The CDR3 covers 14 residues. Germline-derived CDR1 and CDR2 are SGHTA and FQGNSA. V dropped 6 bases and J dropped 0 bases, with 8 bases sitting between them. As DNA, the CDR3 is TGTGCCAGCAGATTTAGTTCGAACACCGGGGAGCTGTTTTTT. Encoded protein: CASRFSSNTGELFF.

This chain connects TRBV28 to TRBJ2-2, with D perhaps being TRBD1 or TRBD2 (6 bases each). Germline V gene sequence: CDR1 MDHEN, CDR2 SYDVKM. V gave up 11 bases and J gave up 1 base, with 11 bases separating them. The CDR3 is 13 amino acids. The CDR3 reads CAGGGQNTGELFF. In DNA form, the CDR3 reads TGTGCCGGAGGGGGTCAGAACACCGGGGAGCTGTTTTTT.

This sequence joins TRBV2 and TRBJ2-7; 12 bases map to TRBD2. J lost 2 bases, V lost 6 bases, and 11 bases had no gene match. The germline gives CDR1 SNHLY, CDR2 FYNNEI. The CDR3 sequence is 17 residues long. The CDR3 sequence: CASRGPLAGGPAYEQYF. CDR3 nucleotide sequence: TGTGCCAGCAGGGGTCCACTAGCGGGGGGACCCGCCTACGAGCAGTACTTC.

This chain joins TRBV6-5 and TRBJ2-1; D might be TRBD2 (6 bases). CDR1 MNHEY and CDR2 SVGAGI come from the germline V gene. This CDR3 has 13 amino acids. Trimming left V 6 bases short and J 4 bases short, with 10 bases between. For the CDR3, the DNA is TGTGCCAGCAGGGGGACTGCATACAATGAGCAGTTCTTC. Translating it yields CASRGTAYNEQFF.

V is TRBV19 and J is TRBJ2-7; no definite D call. The germline V gene encodes CDR1 LNHDA and CDR2 SQIVND (reference sequence). The length of the CDR3 is 11 residues. Trimming cost V 8 bases and J 3 bases, with 8 bases left between them. The CDR3 bases are TGTGCCAGTCTCGGCTACTACGAGCAGTACTTC. Its translation is CASLGYYEQYF. Using reference TRBV19 and TRBJ2-7 for the parts outside the CDR3, the full variable domain is DGGITQSPKYLFRKEGQNVTLSCEQNLNHDAMYWYRQDPGQGLRLIYYSQIVNDFQKGDIAEGYSVSREKKESFPLTVTSAQKNPTAFYLCASLGYYEQYFGPGTRLTVT.

The V and J genes are TRBV12-5 and TRBJ2-5; no reliable D call. Germline lookup yields CDR1 LGHNT and CDR2 FRNRAP. V lost 0 bases to trimming and J lost 5 bases, with 16 bases between them. The CDR3 spans 16 residues. CDR3 sequence reads: CASGLVPVPNMETQYF. CDR3 in DNA: TGTGCTAGTGGTTTGGTACCTGTACCTAATATGGAGACCCAGTACTTC.

V and J are TRBV5-1 and TRBJ2-3; D gene ambiguous. Between the trimmed V and J ends, which lost 4 bases and 2 bases, there was a span of 11 bases. The germline V gene has CDR1 SGHRS and CDR2 YFSETQ. This CDR3 is 14 amino acids long. CDR3 in amino acids: CASSVGKHTDTQYF. In nucleotides, the CDR3 is TGCGCCAGCAGCGTGGGGAAGCACACAGATACGCAGTATTTT.

The chain recombines TRBV5-1 with TRBJ1-6; no firm D call. The CDR3 is 14 amino acids. V lost 4 bases and J lost 7, with 12 bases in between. Germline CDR1 is SGHRS and CDR2 is YFSETQ. The CDR3 sequence: CASSPSPLNSPLHF. For the CDR3, the DNA is TGCGCCAGCAGCCCGTCGCCCCTAAATTCACCCCTCCACTTT.

This chain joins TRBV6-5 and TRBJ2-1, with TRBD2 identical over 7 bases. V shed 2 bases, J shed 4 bases, and the junction held 5 bases outside the gene matches. The CDR3 covers 15 residues. Germline CDR1 is MNHEY and CDR2 is SVGAGI. The CDR3 reads CASSYGLAAYNEQFF. CDR3 DNA sequence: TGTGCCAGCAGTTACGGGCTAGCGGCTTACAATGAGCAGTTCTTC.

The V and J genes are TRBV29-1 and TRBJ2-5, with D perhaps matching TRBD1 (6 bases). Germline values: CDR1 SQVTM, CDR2 ANQGSEA. V shed 3 bases and J shed 13 bases, with 21 bases lying between them. This CDR3 contains 13 residues. CDR3 sequence (DNA): TGCAGCGTTGATTCCGGGACACCATCCTCCCCGTACTTC. It codes for CSVDSGTPSSPYF.

The chain uses TRBV28 and TRBJ2-1; tentative D call: TRBD2 (6 bases). This CDR3 has 16 amino acids. CDR1 and CDR2 from the germline V gene are MDHEN and SYDVKM. Trimming stripped 5 bases from V and 6 bases from J, with 20 bases between. The CDR3 reads CASSTPAGPPANEQFF. CDR3 bases: TGTGCCAGCAGTACCCCTGCGGGGCCCCCAGCCAATGAGCAGTTCTTC.

V is TRBV19 and J is TRBJ1-2, with a tentative D call TRBD1 (6 bases). Looked up from germline, CDR1 is LNHDA and CDR2 is SQIVND (reference sequence). Deletions cut 2 bases from V and 8 bases from J, with 15 bases between. The CDR3 is made up of 14 amino acids. CDR3: CASSIRGQRRGYTF. The CDR3 bases are TGTGCCAGTAGTATAAGAGGACAGCGGAGGGGCTACACCTTC.

V is TRBV20-1 and J is TRBJ1-1, with D possibly TRBD1 on 6 matching bases. The CDR3 contains 11 residues. CDR1 is DFQATT and CDR2 is SNEGSKA in the germline V gene (reference sequence). V lost 6 bases and J lost 9, with 14 bases in between. The CDR3 DNA follows: TGCAGTGCAAGGTACAGGGAAAAAGCTTTCTTT. Its translation is CSARYREKAFF.